The clone carrying this T cell receptor (beta chain) was seen more than once but under ten times. Within the sample, other DNA sequences also encode this same CDR3. Participants, about 18 to 95 years old, spanned around 25 US areas. Authors' methods: The authors estimated nucleated cell counts from reference gene primer amplification. Clones were sequenced by immunoSEQ multiplex PCR, and TCRdb holds only the in-frame ones, with some missing. Clone size and V and J calls were adopted from that table, with D and trimming inferred from the DNA. Found here are approximately 220,000 clones, roughly 80% of them singletons; the top ten hold about 1.3%. This sample was taken from a study of blood T cell repertoires in COVID-19. Whole-study context: Samples came from the United States, Italy and Spain, spanning acute and convalescent COVID-19. Sources were T cells, B-cell-depleted T cells, or PBMCs; the material itself was cDNA or gDNA.

The clonotype comes from a middle-aged woman with acute COVID-19. Sequencing was done on a sample of PBMCs or T cells enriched from blood (not recorded which).

CDR3 sequence reads: CATSPGTGGLTEAFF. CDR3 bases: TGTGCCACCAGCCCGGGGACAGGGGGCCTCACTGAAGCTTTCTTT. V usage is TRBV15 and J usage is TRBJ1-1; 12 positions match TRBD1. This CDR3 region has 15 residues. Germline loops: CDR1 LNHNV, CDR2 YYDKDF (reference sequence). The ends lost 5 bases at V and 4 bases at J; junction bases unmatched: 5.